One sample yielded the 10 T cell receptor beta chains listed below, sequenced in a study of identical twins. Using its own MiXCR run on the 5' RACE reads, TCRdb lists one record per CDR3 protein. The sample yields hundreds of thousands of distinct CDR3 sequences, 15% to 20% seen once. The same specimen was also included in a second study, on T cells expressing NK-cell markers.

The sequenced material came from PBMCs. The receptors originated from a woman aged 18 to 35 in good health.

CDR3 region: CASSLVVAGGSNTGELFF. CDR3 nucleotide sequence: TGCGCCAGCAGCTTGGTGGTAGCGGGAGGCTCGAACACCGGGGAGCTGTTTTTT. V gene TRBV5-1 combines with J gene TRBJ2-2, with TRBD2 identical over 10 bases. The CDR3 length is 18 residues. The germline gives CDR1 SGHRS, CDR2 YFSETQ. After removal of 0 bases from V and 0 bases from J, the junction contained 5 bases not matched to a gene.

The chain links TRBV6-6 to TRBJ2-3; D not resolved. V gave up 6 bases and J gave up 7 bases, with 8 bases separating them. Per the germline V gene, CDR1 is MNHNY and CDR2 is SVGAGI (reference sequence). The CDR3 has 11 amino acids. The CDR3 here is CASSQRNTQYF. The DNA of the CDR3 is TGTGCCAGCAGCCAAAGGAATACGCAGTATTTT.

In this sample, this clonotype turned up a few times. The CDR3 spells CALGRVNEQFF. The CDR3 DNA follows: TGTGCCCTGGGCAGGGTCAATGAGCAGTTCTTC. The rearrangement joins TRBV11-2 to TRBJ2-1; D is perhaps TRBD1 (5 bases). V was shortened by 11 bases and J by 6 bases, with 11 bases between the two germline ends. The CDR3 contains 11 residues. Germline CDR1 and CDR2: SGHAT and FQNNGV.

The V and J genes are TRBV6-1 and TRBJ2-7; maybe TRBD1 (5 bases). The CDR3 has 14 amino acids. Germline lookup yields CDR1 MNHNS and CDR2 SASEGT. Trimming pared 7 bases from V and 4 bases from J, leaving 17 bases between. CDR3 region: CASKIGRGPYEQYF. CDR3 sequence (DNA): TGTGCCAGCAAGATTGGTAGGGGCCCTTACGAGCAGTACTTC.

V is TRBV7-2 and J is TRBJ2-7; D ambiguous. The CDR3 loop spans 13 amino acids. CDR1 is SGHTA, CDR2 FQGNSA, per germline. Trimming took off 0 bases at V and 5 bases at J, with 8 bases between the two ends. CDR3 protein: CASSLANMNEQYF. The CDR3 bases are TGTGCCAGCAGCTTAGCTAACATGAACGAGCAGTACTTC.

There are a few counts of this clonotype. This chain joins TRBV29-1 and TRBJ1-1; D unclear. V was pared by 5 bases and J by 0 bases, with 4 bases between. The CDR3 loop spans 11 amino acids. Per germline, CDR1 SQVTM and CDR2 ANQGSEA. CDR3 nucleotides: TGCAGCGTTAGGTTGAACACTGAAGCTTTCTTT. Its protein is CSVRLNTEAFF.

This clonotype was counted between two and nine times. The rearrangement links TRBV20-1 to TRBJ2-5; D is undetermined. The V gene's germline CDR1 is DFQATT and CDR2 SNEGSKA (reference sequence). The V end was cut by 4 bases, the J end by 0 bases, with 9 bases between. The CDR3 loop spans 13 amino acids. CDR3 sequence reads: CSATHYDQETQYF. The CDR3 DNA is TGCAGTGCTACCCACTACGACCAAGAGACCCAGTACTTC.

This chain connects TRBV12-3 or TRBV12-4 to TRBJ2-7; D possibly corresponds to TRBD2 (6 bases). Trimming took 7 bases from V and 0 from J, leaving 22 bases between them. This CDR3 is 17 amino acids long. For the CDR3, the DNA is TGTGCCAGCACCCAACGGGCGGGGCGGTCCAACTCCTACGAGCAGTACTTC. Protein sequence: CASTQRAGRSNSYEQYF.

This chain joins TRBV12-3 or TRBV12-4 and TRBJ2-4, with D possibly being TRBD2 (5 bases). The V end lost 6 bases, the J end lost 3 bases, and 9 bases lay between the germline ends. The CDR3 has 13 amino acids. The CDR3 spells CASRADIKNIQYF. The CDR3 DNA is TGTGCCAGCAGAGCGGATATCAAAAACATTCAGTACTTC.

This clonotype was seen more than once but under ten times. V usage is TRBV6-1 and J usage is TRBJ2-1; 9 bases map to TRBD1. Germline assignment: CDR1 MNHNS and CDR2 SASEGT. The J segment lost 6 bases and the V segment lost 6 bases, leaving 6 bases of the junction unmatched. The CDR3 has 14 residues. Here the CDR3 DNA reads TGTGCCAGCAGGATGGACAGGGGAGGCAATGAGCAGTTCTTC. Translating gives CASRMDRGGNEQFF.